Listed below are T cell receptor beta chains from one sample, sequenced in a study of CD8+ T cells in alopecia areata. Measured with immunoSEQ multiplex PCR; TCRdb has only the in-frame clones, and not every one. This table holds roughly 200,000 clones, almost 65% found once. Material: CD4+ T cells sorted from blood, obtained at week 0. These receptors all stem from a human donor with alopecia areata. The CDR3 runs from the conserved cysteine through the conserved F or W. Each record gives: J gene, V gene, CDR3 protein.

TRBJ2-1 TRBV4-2 CASGPGDRDYNEQFF
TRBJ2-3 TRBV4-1 CASSLRTGDTDTQYF
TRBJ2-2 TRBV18 CASSPGQGVGELFF
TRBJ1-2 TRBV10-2 CASSVDGYGYTF
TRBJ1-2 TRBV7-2 CASSLAPGTGTYGYTF
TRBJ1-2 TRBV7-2 CASSLNRYGYTF
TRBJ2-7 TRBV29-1 CSVDNSQGSYEQYF
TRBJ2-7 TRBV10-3 CAITAGTSSNEQYF
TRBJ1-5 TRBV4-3 CASSQDRQLPMGNQPQHF
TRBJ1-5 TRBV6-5 CASSDRDNQPQHF
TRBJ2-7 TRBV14 CASSFGGSSYEQYF
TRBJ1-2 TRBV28 CASSLLSRGYTF
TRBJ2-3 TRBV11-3 CASSLFRDRRTDTQYF
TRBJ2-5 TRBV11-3 CASSSPGAQETQYF
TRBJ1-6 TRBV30 CAWNRGVGSPLHF
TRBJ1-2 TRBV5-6 CASSLIRLNYGYTF
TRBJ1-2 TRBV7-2 CASSLVGQGNYGYTF
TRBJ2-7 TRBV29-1 CSVGIRGTGLTYEQYF
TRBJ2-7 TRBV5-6 CASSLIGPRTYEQYF
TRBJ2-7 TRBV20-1 CSAGPTYEQYF
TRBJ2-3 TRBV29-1 CSVDPMRTDTQYF
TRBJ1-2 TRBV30 CAWSEAAHGYTF
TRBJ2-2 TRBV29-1 CSVGSSINTGELFF
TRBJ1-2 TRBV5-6 CASSSRYGYTF
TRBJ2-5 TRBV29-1 CSVGPVLKETQYF
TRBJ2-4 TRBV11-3 CASSLEIGRQAKNIQYF
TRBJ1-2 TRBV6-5 CASSTQGDRGYTF
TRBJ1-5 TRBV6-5 CASSSGTGNQPQHF
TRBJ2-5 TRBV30 CAWSTRGRRETQYF
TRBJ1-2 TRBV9 CASSVDRIRSDGYTF